Shown below are 20 T cell receptor beta chains from a single sample sequenced in a study of T cells in localized non-small cell lung cancer. Profiling relied on immunoSEQ multiplex PCR, and the TCRdb table lists in-frame clones only, not all of them. The sample holds about 52,000 clones; 70% to 90% are singletons and the top ten take roughly 16%. Sequencing used PBMCs, obtained before any cancer treatment. Receptors originate from a female donor with stage II lung adenocarcinoma.

The CDR3 protein is CASSQYFLAGGQAFF. In DNA, the CDR3 is TGCGCCAGCAGCCAATATTTCCTAGCGGGGGGGCAGGCGTTCTTC. The chain uses TRBV4-1 and TRBJ2-1, with 12 bases lining up with TRBD2. Germline CDR1 reads MGHRA; CDR2 reads YSYEKL. Trimming cost V 2 bases and J 15 bases; bases outside gene matches: 11. The CDR3 spans 15 residues.

This chain uses TRBV2 with TRBJ2-3; D may be TRBD1 or TRBD2 (5 bases each). Germline V gives CDR1 SNHLY, CDR2 FYNNEI. Trimming left V 6 bases short and J 0 bases short, with 13 bases between. The CDR3 covers 15 residues. Here the CDR3 DNA reads TGTGCCAGCAGACCGGGGCTCCCAAGCACAGATACGCAGTATTTT. It is translated as CASRPGLPSTDTQYF.

The chain couples TRBV4-1 to TRBJ2-7; D not certain. Germline V gene data show CDR1 as MGHRA and CDR2 as YSYEKL. V dropped 0 bases and J dropped 3 bases, with 6 bases sitting between them. The CDR3 is made up of 13 amino acids. Written as DNA, the CDR3 is TGCGCCAGCAGCCAAGATCTTGGCTACGAGCAGTACTTC. Translated, it gives CASSQDLGYEQYF.

The chain is built from TRBV19 and TRBJ2-3; TRBD1 agrees at 8 bases. The CDR3 runs 13 residues. The germline V gene encodes CDR1 LNHDA and CDR2 SQIVND (reference sequence). Trimming removed 6 bases from V and 1 base from J; junction bases left unmatched: 0. DNA of the CDR3: TGTGCCAGTAGGGGACAGGGCACAGATACGCAGTATTTT. Amino acid sequence: CASRGQGTDTQYF.

This clone has a single count. The chain carries TRBV2 and TRBJ2-5; 8 bases are shared with TRBD1. Germline V lookup: CDR1 SNHLY, CDR2 FYNNEI. The CDR3 contains 15 residues. After removal of 5 bases from V and 1 base from J, the junction contained 6 bases not matched to a gene. This chain's CDR3 is CASSTRQGTQETQYF. The CDR3 DNA is TGTGCCAGCAGTACTAGACAGGGGACCCAAGAGACCCAGTACTTC.

J is TRBJ2-5 and V is TRBV6-1, with 7 bases identical to TRBD2. Germline assignment: CDR1 MNHNS and CDR2 SASEGT. This CDR3 spans 13 amino acids. Trimming removed 8 bases from V and 3 bases from J; junction bases left unmatched: 6. The CDR3: CASSGGLKETQYF. The CDR3 DNA reads TGTGCCAGCTCGGGGGGACTGAAAGAGACCCAGTACTTC.

The chain is built from TRBV4-1 and TRBJ2-1, with 9 nucleotides matching TRBD1. The CDR3 extends over 17 amino acids. Germline-derived CDR1 and CDR2 are MGHRA and YSYEKL. The ends lost 4 bases at V and 0 bases at J; junction bases unmatched: 7. The CDR3: CASSPGQGPSSYNEQFF. Written as DNA, the CDR3 is TGCGCCAGCAGCCCCGGACAGGGGCCGAGCTCCTACAATGAGCAGTTCTTC.

This clone appeared a single time. This rearrangement joins TRBV7-2 to TRBJ2-7; 8 bases agree with TRBD2. With V trimmed by 1 base and J by 3 bases, 2 bases remained unmatched. CDR1 is SGHTA, CDR2 FQGNSA, per germline. The CDR3 is made up of 14 amino acids. CDR3 sequence: CASSLGAGGYEQYF. The CDR3 DNA reads TGTGCCAGCAGCTTAGGGGCGGGGGGCTACGAGCAGTACTTC. Filled out from reference TRBV7-2 and TRBJ2-7, the complete variable domain reads GAGVSQSPSNKVTEKGKDVELRCDPISGHTALYWYRQSLGQGLEFLIYFQGNSAPDKSGLPSDRFSAERTGGSVSTLTIQRTQQEDSAVYLCASSLGAGGYEQYFGPGTRLTVT.

The chain recombines TRBV13 with TRBJ1-1; 8 bases match TRBD1. The junction had 3 bases not matched to a gene; V was cut back by 5 bases and J by 4 bases. The CDR3 runs to 13 residues. CDR1 PRHDT and CDR2 FYEKMQ come from the germline V gene (reference sequence). CDR3 nucleotide sequence: TGTGCCAGCAGCCGAACAGGGGGCACTGAAGCTTTCTTT. Residues: CASSRTGGTEAFF.

The V gene is TRBV30, the J gene TRBJ1-3; D is undetermined. The CDR3 runs 15 residues. V lost 1 base to trimming and J lost 0 bases, with 10 bases between them. Germline-derived CDR1 and CDR2 are GTSNPN and SVGIG (reference sequence). The CDR3 loop is CAWSGRGVSGNTIYF. In DNA, the CDR3 is TGTGCCTGGAGTGGTAGAGGAGTCTCTGGAAACACCATATATTTT.

CDR3 amino acids: CASSSRQDPYEQYF. CDR3 DNA sequence: TGTGCCAGCAGCTCCCGGCAGGACCCTTACGAGCAGTACTTC. The chain employs TRBV7-9 and TRBJ2-7, with D hard to call. V shed 4 bases and J shed 4 bases, with 14 bases lying between them. Germline V gene sequence: CDR1 SEHNR, CDR2 FQNEAQ (reference sequence). The CDR3 spans 14 residues.

The chain joins TRBV4-1 to TRBJ1-2; no firm D call. Trimming took off 2 bases at V and 4 bases at J, with 11 bases between the two ends. CDR3 length: 14 residues. The germline V gene has CDR1 MGHRA and CDR2 YSYEKL. The CDR3 DNA sequence: TGCGCCAGCAGCCAAAGTGGCCTTCCCTATGGCTACACCTTC. This gives the protein CASSQSGLPYGYTF.

CDR3 coding DNA: TGTGCCAGCAGCCCAACAGGGGGCGACTATGGCTACACCTTC. Translated: CASSPTGGDYGYTF. The V gene is TRBV9, the J gene TRBJ1-2; TRBD1 matches at 9 bases. Looked up from germline, CDR1 is SGDLS and CDR2 is YYNGEE. Trimming cost V 4 bases and J 3 bases; bases outside gene matches: 4. This CDR3 has 14 amino acids.

The rearrangement links TRBV19 to TRBJ2-3; 12 nucleotides line up with TRBD2. The CDR3 consists of 19 residues. Germline values: CDR1 LNHDA, CDR2 SQIVND (reference sequence). Trimming cost V 3 bases and J 1 base; bases outside gene matches: 11. The CDR3 sequence: CASSMLAGGRARGTDTQYF. The DNA for the CDR3 is TGTGCCAGTAGTATGCTAGCGGGGGGGCGCGCCCGTGGCACAGATACGCAGTATTTT.

This chain joins TRBV4-1 and TRBJ2-3; D is perhaps TRBD1 (5 bases). Trimming stripped 4 bases from V and 2 bases from J, with 10 bases between. Germline lookup yields CDR1 MGHRA and CDR2 YSYEKL. There are 14 residues in the CDR3. The CDR3 nucleotides are TGCGCCAGCAGCCTTTTACAGGTCACAGATACGCAGTATTTT. The encoded protein is CASSLLQVTDTQYF.

The chain links TRBV5-4 to TRBJ1-3; no reliable D call. V was cut by 3 bases and J by 2 bases, with 9 bases left in between. CDR1 and CDR2 (germline): SGHNT, YYREEE (reference sequence). The CDR3 runs to 14 residues. CDR3 sequence: CASSSRQAGNTIYF. CDR3 DNA: TGTGCCAGCAGCTCCAGACAAGCTGGAAACACCATATATTTT. Complete variable domain (other parts from reference TRBV5-4 and TRBJ1-3): ETGVTQSPTHLIKTRGQQVTLRCSSQSGHNTVSWYQQALGQGPQFIFQYYREEENGRGNFPPRFSGLQFPNYSSELNVNALELDDSALYLCASSSRQAGNTIYFGEGSWLTVV.

This sequence joins TRBV4-1 and TRBJ1-5; possible D gene TRBD1, 5 bases. Germline CDR1 and CDR2: MGHRA and YSYEKL. V lost 4 bases to trimming and J lost 4 bases, with 11 bases between them. CDR3 length: 14 amino acids. The CDR3 DNA follows: TGCGCCAGCAGCCTGGGGACGCCAAATCAGCCCCAGCATTTT. It codes for CASSLGTPNQPQHF.

This chain uses TRBV5-4 with TRBJ1-1, with 7 bases matching TRBD1. V dropped 5 bases and J dropped 3; count of bases not matched to a gene: 16. CDR1 is SGHNT and CDR2 is YYREEE in the germline V gene (reference sequence). CDR3 length equals 17 residues. The CDR3: CASSWPEARGRDTEAFF. The DNA for the CDR3 is TGTGCCAGCAGTTGGCCCGAGGCGAGGGGGCGTGACACTGAAGCTTTCTTT.

The chain uses TRBV5-1 and TRBJ1-3; D remains unclear. Per the germline V gene, CDR1 is SGHRS and CDR2 is YFSETQ. V was trimmed by 0 bases and J by 2 bases, leaving 6 bases between them. This CDR3 region has 14 residues. In nucleotides, the CDR3 is TGCGCCAGCAGCTTGGGGGAGACTGGAAACACCATATATTTT. Translated: CASSLGETGNTIYF.

Only one count was recorded for this clone. The CDR3 here is CSAYRGLETQYF. DNA for the CDR3: TGCAGCGCCTACAGGGGGCTGGAGACCCAGTACTTC. This chain joins TRBV29-1 and TRBJ2-5, with 9 nucleotides matching TRBD1. This CDR3 comprises 12 residues. V was clipped by 7 bases and J by 5 bases; unmatched bases: 5. The germline gives CDR1 SQVTM, CDR2 ANQGSEA.